The 14 T cell receptor beta chains below come from one sample, sequenced in a study of OX40 agonist ivuxolimab in advanced cancers. Generated by immunoSEQ multiplex PCR, the TCRdb table keeps only in-frame clones and is missing some. Of 85,000 to 100,000 clones listed, more than 85% are singletons. This specimen was CD4+ or CD8+ T cells sorted from blood, taken in a trial of the OX40 agonist ivuxolimab. These receptor sequences come from an adult with an advanced solid tumor such as melanoma, head and neck, liver or kidney cancer.

This chain uses TRBV7-9 with TRBJ2-3; TRBD2 matches 9 bases. The CDR3 is made up of 16 amino acids. Germline V gene data show CDR1 as SEHNR and CDR2 as FQNEAQ (reference sequence). Losses at the gene ends were 4 bases for V and 0 bases for J; bases not matched to a gene: 5. CDR3 nucleotides: TGTGCCAGCAGCTCATCTAGCGGGGACAGCACAGATACGCAGTATTTT. This translates into CASSSSSGDSTDTQYF.

The chain combines TRBV19 with TRBJ1-2; no definite D call. Germline V gives CDR1 LNHDA, CDR2 SQIVND (reference sequence). The CDR3 extends over 15 amino acids. V lost 1 base, J lost 1 base, and 10 bases lay in between. The CDR3, as DNA: TGTGCCAGTAGTATAGGGGGTCCAGATAACTATGGCTACACCTTC. This codes for CASSIGGPDNYGYTF.

The chain employs TRBV14 and TRBJ1-1; no definite D call. Germline-derived CDR1 and CDR2 are SGHDN and FVKESK. The CDR3 has 13 residues. V lost 1 base, J lost 1 base, and 4 bases lay in between. CDR3 protein: CASSQGSNTEAFF. The CDR3 DNA reads as TGTGCCAGCAGCCAAGGATCGAACACTGAAGCTTTCTTT. Full variable domain (rest looked up from reference TRBV14 and TRBJ1-1): EAGVTQFPSHSVIEKGQTVTLRCDPISGHDNLYWYRRVMGKEIKFLLHFVKESKQDESGMPNNRFLAERTGGTYSTLKVQPAELEDSGVYFCASSQGSNTEAFFGQGTRLTVV.

V and J are TRBV6-6 and TRBJ1-5; D call uncertain. Trimming removed 7 bases from V and 4 bases from J, with 14 bases in between. Germline CDR1 and CDR2: MNHNY and SVGAGI (reference sequence). The CDR3 spans 14 residues. The CDR3 protein is CASTQPWVNQPQHF. DNA of the CDR3: TGTGCCAGCACCCAGCCTTGGGTGAATCAGCCCCAGCATTTT.

The chain uses TRBV10-2 and TRBJ2-1; TRBD2 agrees at 13 bases. Germline V gives CDR1 WSHSY, CDR2 SAAADI. The CDR3 has 14 amino acids. V gave up 8 bases and J gave up 9 bases; unmatched junction bases: 7. This chain's CDR3 is CASSGTSGKGEQFF. The CDR3 coding sequence is TGCGCCAGCTCCGGGACTAGCGGGAAGGGTGAGCAGTTCTTC.

The V call is TRBV18, the J call TRBJ2-6; D gene unclear. The CDR3 runs 17 residues. CDR1 KGHSH and CDR2 LQKENI come from the germline V gene. V was clipped by 0 bases and J by 0 bases, with 9 bases between them. The CDR3: CASSPPFPGSGANVLTF. The CDR3 DNA reads TGTGCCAGCTCACCACCGTTTCCCGGCTCTGGGGCCAACGTCCTGACTTTC.

This clone was counted once. CDR3 in amino acids: CASSISVASGANVLTF. The CDR3 DNA reads as TGTGCCAGCAGCATAAGCGTGGCTTCCGGGGCCAACGTCCTGACTTTC. The J gene is TRBJ2-6, the V gene TRBV5-4, with D hard to call. Germline V gives CDR1 SGHNT, CDR2 YYREEE (reference sequence). This CDR3 contains 16 residues. V was clipped by 4 bases and J by 4 bases, with 15 bases between them.

This clone appeared a few times. The chain joins TRBV6-1 to TRBJ1-6, with D unclear. CDR3 length equals 14 residues. Trimming shortened V by 7 bases and J by 7 bases, and 14 bases separated the two germline ends. Germline lookup yields CDR1 MNHNS and CDR2 SASEGT. CDR3 coding DNA: TGTGCCAGCAACTCGGGCGGTCGGAATTCACCCCTCCACTTT. The encoded protein is CASNSGGRNSPLHF.

V gene TRBV2 combines with J gene TRBJ2-3; 9 bases map to TRBD2. J gave up 1 base and V 6 bases, and 5 bases lay outside the gene matches. CDR3 length: 15 residues. Germline CDR1 and CDR2: SNHLY and FYNNEI. CDR3 bases: TGTGCCAGCAGCGCCAGGACTAGCGGCACAGATACGCAGTATTTT. Protein sequence: CASSARTSGTDTQYF.

Remarks on this clone: Other DNA sequences within the sample encode an identical CDR3. This chain uses TRBV18 with TRBJ2-3; D not certain. The CDR3 extends over 11 amino acids. In germline, CDR1 is KGHSH, CDR2 LQKENI. V was pared by 6 bases and J by 3 bases, with 4 bases between. As DNA, the CDR3 is TGTGCCAGCTCCTCGACAGATACGCAGTATTTT. Translating it yields CASSSTDTQYF.

The table lists this clone with a few counts. The rearrangement links TRBV30 to TRBJ1-1, with a weak D call TRBD1 (6 bases). This CDR3 is 13 amino acids long. The germline gives CDR1 GTSNPN, CDR2 SVGIG (reference sequence). Trimming cost V 3 bases and J 1 base, with 9 bases left between them. The CDR3: CAWRQQGNTEAFF. The CDR3 DNA reads TGTGCCTGGAGACAACAGGGGAACACTGAAGCTTTCTTT.

The chain joins TRBV6-1 to TRBJ1-2; TRBD1 agrees at 8 bases. The V gene's germline CDR1 is MNHNS and CDR2 SASEGT. The J segment lost 4 bases and the V segment lost 7 bases, leaving 11 bases of the junction unmatched. The CDR3 covers 15 residues. CDR3 sequence reads: CASTYGAGGLYGYTF. The CDR3 nucleotides are TGTGCCAGCACCTACGGGGCAGGGGGCCTCTATGGCTACACCTTC.

The chain carries TRBV15 and TRBJ1-5, with unresolved D. The germline V and J ends were trimmed by 1 base and 6 bases, with 13 bases remaining between them. This CDR3 is 15 amino acids long. Germline CDR1 is LNHNV and CDR2 is YYDKDF (reference sequence). DNA of the CDR3: TGTGCCACCAGCAGAGGTGCCTCGGAGGGTCAGCCCCAGCATTTT. Its translation is CATSRGASEGQPQHF.

The rearrangement joins TRBV2 to TRBJ2-5; 8 positions agree with TRBD1. Germline CDR1 SNHLY, CDR2 FYNNEI. Germline trimming cut 4 bases from V and 3 bases from J; bases unmatched to any gene: 4. The CDR3 loop spans 14 amino acids. CDR3 residues: CASSVGTGKETQYF. The CDR3 DNA reads TGTGCCAGCAGTGTAGGGACAGGCAAAGAGACCCAGTACTTC.